This TCR beta chain was profiled in a study of T cells in Graves' hyperthyroidism and ophthalmopathy. Overall study results and limits: Blood samples included most of the expanded thyroid clonotypes exceeding 0.001.

Absent ophthalmopathy progression within 18 months defined stable Graves' hyperthyroidism. Uncontrolled infection, other autoimmune disease, pregnancy or lactation excluded patients. A remark on this clonotype: Its antigen is not identified. A read error is possible here, since a much larger clone lies one base away. Lacking the conserved final phenylalanine or tryptophan, this CDR3 likely reflects a read error.

There were TCR beta CDR3 regions amplified from RNA transcripts. HTBI primers were the set used in a first-round RT-PCR of the TCR CDR3. TCRdb independently ran MiXCR on the multiplex PCR reads; one entry per CDR3 protein. The data contain roughly 290,000 distinct CDR3 sequences, around 15% of them seen just once; the ten biggest clones take up approximately 7.9%. Germline V gives CDR1 SNHLY, CDR2 FYNNEI. The V and J ends lost 5 bases and 4 bases respectively, with 17 bases between them. This CDR3 has 15 residues. This clonotype originated in a woman in her forties with Graves' hyperthyroidism. The genes are TRBV2 and TRBJ2-5; D is unclear. The specimen sequenced was blood. The CDR3: CASSPRTLSAETQYL. The DNA for the CDR3 is TGTGCCAGCAGTCCACGAACACTCTCGGCAGAGACCCAGTACCTC.